The rows below give T cell receptor beta chains drawn from one sample of a study of somatic mutations in cytotoxic T cells in rheumatoid arthritis. Only in-frame clones appear in the TCRdb table, and some are missing; sequencing was by immunoSEQ multiplex PCR. The profile shows about 12,000 clones, around 70% of them singletons. The material sequenced was CD8+ T cells sorted from blood. The receptors shown here come from a man aged 65 to 85 in good health. The CDR3 runs from the conserved cysteine through the conserved F or W. Each record gives: CDR3 DNA, CDR3 protein, clone size, D gene, J gene, V gene. D genes are given only for firm matches. Only some rows state a clone size, as once, few, many or a class for expanded clones.

CDR3nt: TGTGCCAGCAGGACGACAACAGGGCTCCTCGACGAGCAGTACTTC; CDR3aa: CASRTTTGLLDEQYF; abundance: NA; d_gene: NA; j_gene: TRBJ2-7; v_gene: TRBV27
CDR3nt: TGTGCCAGCAGCTTAGTGGAGTCTACTAATGAAAAACTGTTTTTT; CDR3aa: CASSLVESTNEKLFF; abundance: few; d_gene: NA; j_gene: TRBJ1-4; v_gene: TRBV7-9
CDR3nt: TGCGCCAGCAGCCAAGTCGGGCGGCAGTCCTACAATGAGCAGTTCTTC; CDR3aa: CASSQVGRQSYNEQFF; abundance: NA; d_gene: NA; j_gene: TRBJ2-1; v_gene: TRBV4-1
CDR3nt: TGTGCCAGCAGCGCAAGACAGGGAATGGTTTCACCCCTCCACTTT; CDR3aa: CASSARQGMVSPLHF; abundance: NA; d_gene: TRBD1; j_gene: TRBJ1-6; v_gene: TRBV9
CDR3nt: TGTGCCAGCAGTTTATATCGGACTACCTCCTACGAGCAGTACTTC; CDR3aa: CASSLYRTTSYEQYF; abundance: NA; d_gene: NA; j_gene: TRBJ2-7; v_gene: TRBV27
CDR3nt: TGTGCCAGCACTCCTTCCTCCGGGAGGGAAACCTACGAGCAGTACTTC; CDR3aa: CASTPSSGRETYEQYF; abundance: NA; d_gene: TRBD2; j_gene: TRBJ2-7; v_gene: TRBV28
CDR3nt: TGTGCCAGCAGTGAATACGCAGGGGAGAGGGAAAAACTGTTTTTT; CDR3aa: CASSEYAGEREKLFF; abundance: NA; d_gene: NA; j_gene: TRBJ1-4; v_gene: TRBV6-1
CDR3nt: TGCGCCAGCAGCTTGGCCCAAGCGGGTCTTTACAATGAGCAGTTCTTC; CDR3aa: CASSLAQAGLYNEQFF; abundance: NA; d_gene: NA; j_gene: TRBJ2-1; v_gene: TRBV5-1
CDR3nt: TGTGCCAGCAGCGCTGGGGATAGCTCCTATAATTCACCCCTCCACTTT; CDR3aa: CASSAGDSSYNSPLHF; abundance: once; d_gene: NA; j_gene: TRBJ1-6; v_gene: TRBV9
CDR3nt: TGTGCCAGCAGCTTAGATATCGGGACACCCTACAATGAGCAGTTCTTC; CDR3aa: CASSLDIGTPYNEQFF; abundance: once; d_gene: NA; j_gene: TRBJ2-1; v_gene: TRBV11-3
CDR3nt: TGTGCCAGCAGCTTAGGATTTTCGTCGCTGGAGGACACTGAAGCTTTCTTT; CDR3aa: CASSLGFSSLEDTEAFF; abundance: NA; d_gene: NA; j_gene: TRBJ1-1; v_gene: TRBV7-9
CDR3nt: TGCGCCAGCAGCGCCACTAGCGGGGGGCTCTACGAGCAGTACTTC; CDR3aa: CASSATSGGLYEQYF; abundance: few; d_gene: TRBD2; j_gene: TRBJ2-7; v_gene: TRBV5-1